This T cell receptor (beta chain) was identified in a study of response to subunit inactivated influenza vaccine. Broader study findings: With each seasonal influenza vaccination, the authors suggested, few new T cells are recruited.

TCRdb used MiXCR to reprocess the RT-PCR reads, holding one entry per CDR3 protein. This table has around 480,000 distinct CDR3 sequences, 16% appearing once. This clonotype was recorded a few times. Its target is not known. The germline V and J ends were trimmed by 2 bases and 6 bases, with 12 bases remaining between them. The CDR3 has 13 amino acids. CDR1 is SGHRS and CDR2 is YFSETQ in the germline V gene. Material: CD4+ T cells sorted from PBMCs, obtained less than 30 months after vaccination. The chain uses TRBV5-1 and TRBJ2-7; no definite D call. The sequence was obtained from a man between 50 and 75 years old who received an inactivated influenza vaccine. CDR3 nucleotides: TGCGCCAGCAGCTTATCCCAAGGCAGCGAGCAGTACTTC. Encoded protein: CASSLSQGSEQYF.